This T cell receptor beta chain was retrieved from a study of T cell changes during pregnancy in multiple sclerosis. Repertoires were generated with immunoSEQ multiplex PCR, while TCRdb's copy carries only in-frame clones and drops some. This table has tens of thousands of clones, over 80% appearing once. The sample in question was CD4+ T cells from peripheral blood mononuclear cells, obtained before pregnancy. The TCR sequence derives from a female donor with multiple sclerosis, enrolled in a pregnancy study.

CDR3 amino acids: CASSFRQGFGGNTIYF. In DNA, the CDR3 is TGTGCCAGCAGCTTCCGACAGGGCTTTGGTGGAAACACCATATATTTT. The chain uses TRBV13 and TRBJ1-3, with TRBD1 matching over 7 bases. The CDR3 is 16 residues long. Germline V lookup: CDR1 PRHDT, CDR2 FYEKMQ (reference sequence). Germline trimming cut 3 bases from V and 3 bases from J; bases unmatched to any gene: 8. The full variable domain, rest sourced from reference TRBV13 and TRBJ1-3, is AAGVIQSPRHLIKEKRETATLKCYPIPRHDTVYWYQQGPGQDPQFLISFYEKMQSDKGSIPDRFSAQQFSDYHSELNMSSLELGDSALYFCASSFRQGFGGNTIYFGEGSWLTVV.